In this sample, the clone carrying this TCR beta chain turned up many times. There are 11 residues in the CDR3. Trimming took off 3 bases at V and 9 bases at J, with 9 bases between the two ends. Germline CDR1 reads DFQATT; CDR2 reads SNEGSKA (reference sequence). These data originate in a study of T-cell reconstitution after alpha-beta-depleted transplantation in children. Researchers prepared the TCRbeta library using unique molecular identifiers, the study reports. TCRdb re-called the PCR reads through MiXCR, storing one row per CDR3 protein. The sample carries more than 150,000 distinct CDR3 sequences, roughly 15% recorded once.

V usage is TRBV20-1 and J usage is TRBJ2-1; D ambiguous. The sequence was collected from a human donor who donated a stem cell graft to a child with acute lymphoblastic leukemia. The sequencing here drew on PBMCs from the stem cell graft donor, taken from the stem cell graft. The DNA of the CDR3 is TGCAGTGCTAGTCGTGCTGTTGAGCAGTTCTTC. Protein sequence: CSASRAVEQFF.